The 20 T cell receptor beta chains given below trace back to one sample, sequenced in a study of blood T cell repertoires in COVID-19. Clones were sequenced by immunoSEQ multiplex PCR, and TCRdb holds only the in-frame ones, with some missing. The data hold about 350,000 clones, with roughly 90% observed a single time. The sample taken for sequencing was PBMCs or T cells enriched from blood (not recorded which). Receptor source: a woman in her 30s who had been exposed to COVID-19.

In nucleotides, the CDR3 is TGTGCCAGCAGCGCCCGACTAGCGGGCACCTACGAGCAGTACTTC. This encodes CASSARLAGTYEQYF. The rearrangement links TRBV4-2 to TRBJ2-7, with 10 bases identical to TRBD2. CDR1 is LGHNA and CDR2 is YNFKEQ in the germline V gene. The CDR3 is made up of 15 amino acids. Unmatched junction bases numbered 6, after V lost 5 bases and J lost 2 bases.

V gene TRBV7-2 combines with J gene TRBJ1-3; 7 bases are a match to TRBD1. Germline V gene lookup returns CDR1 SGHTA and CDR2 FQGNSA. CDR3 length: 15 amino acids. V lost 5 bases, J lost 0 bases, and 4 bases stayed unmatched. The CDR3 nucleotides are TGTGCCAGCAGCCCCCGGACAGGCTCTGGAAACACCATATATTTT. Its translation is CASSPRTGSGNTIYF.

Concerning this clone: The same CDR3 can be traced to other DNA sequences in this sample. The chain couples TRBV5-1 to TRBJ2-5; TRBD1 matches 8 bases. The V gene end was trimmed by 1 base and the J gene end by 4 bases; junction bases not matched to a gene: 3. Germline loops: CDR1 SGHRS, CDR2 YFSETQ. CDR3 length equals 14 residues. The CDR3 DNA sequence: TGCGCCAGCAGCTTGCAGGGGGCTGGAGAGACCCAGTACTTC. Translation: CASSLQGAGETQYF.

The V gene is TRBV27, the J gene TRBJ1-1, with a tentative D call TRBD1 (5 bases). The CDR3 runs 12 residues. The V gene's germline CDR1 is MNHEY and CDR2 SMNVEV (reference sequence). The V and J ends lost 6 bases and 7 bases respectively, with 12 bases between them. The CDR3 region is CASRAGGLEAFF. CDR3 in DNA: TGTGCCAGCAGGGCGGGGGGACTTGAAGCTTTCTTT.

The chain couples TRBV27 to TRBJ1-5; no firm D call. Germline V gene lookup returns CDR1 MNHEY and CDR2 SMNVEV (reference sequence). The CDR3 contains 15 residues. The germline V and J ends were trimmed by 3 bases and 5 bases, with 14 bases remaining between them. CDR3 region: CASSFSPRGDQPQHF. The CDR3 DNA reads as TGTGCCAGCAGTTTCTCTCCCCGAGGTGATCAGCCCCAGCATTTT.

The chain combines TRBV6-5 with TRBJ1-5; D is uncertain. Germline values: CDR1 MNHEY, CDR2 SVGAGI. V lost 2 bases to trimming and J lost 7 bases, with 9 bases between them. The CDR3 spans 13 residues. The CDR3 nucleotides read TGTGCCAGCAGTTACGGTAGAAAGCAGCCCCAGCATTTT. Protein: CASSYGRKQPQHF.

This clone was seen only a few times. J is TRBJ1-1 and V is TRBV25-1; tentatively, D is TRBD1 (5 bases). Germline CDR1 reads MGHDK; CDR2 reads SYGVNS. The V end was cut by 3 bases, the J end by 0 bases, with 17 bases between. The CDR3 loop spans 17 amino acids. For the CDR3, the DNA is TGTGCCAGCAGTGAGGCCACCAAGGGGATGATGAACACTGAAGCTTTCTTT. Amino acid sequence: CASSEATKGMMNTEAFF.

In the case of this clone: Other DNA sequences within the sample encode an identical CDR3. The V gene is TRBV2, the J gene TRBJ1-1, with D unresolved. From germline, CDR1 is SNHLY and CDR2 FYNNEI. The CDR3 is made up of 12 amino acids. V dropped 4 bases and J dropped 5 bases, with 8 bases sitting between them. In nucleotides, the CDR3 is TGTGCCAGCAGTGTACGGAGGACTGAAGCTTTCTTT. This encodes CASSVRRTEAFF.

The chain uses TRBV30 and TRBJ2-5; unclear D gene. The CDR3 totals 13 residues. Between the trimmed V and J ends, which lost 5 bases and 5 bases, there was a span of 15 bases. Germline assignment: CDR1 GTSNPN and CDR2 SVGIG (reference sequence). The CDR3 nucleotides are TGTGCCTGGGCCTCCTCCTCGTTGGAGACCCAGTACTTC. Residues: CAWASSSLETQYF.

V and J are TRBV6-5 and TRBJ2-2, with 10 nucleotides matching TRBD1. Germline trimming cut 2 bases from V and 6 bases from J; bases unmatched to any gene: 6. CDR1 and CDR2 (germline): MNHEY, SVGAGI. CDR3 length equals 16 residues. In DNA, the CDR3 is TGTGCCAGCAGTTACCCCGGGACAGGGGCGGCCGGGGAGCTGTTTTTT. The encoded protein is CASSYPGTGAAGELFF.

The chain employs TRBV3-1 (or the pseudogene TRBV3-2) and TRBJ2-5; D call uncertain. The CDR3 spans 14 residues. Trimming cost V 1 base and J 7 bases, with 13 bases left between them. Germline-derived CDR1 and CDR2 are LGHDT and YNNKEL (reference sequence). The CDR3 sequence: CASSQGSASGTQYF. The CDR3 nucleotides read TGTGCCAGCAGCCAAGGATCGGCCTCGGGGACCCAGTACTTC.

The CDR3 bases are TGTGCCAGCAGCAAAAGGGCGGGACAGGGAATTTCACCCCTCCACTTT. Its protein product is CASSKRAGQGISPLHF. The chain uses TRBV21-1 and TRBJ1-6; TRBD1 reflects the table's D call only, with no check against the DNA. TRBV21-1 is a recognized pseudogene. The CDR3 spans 16 residues.

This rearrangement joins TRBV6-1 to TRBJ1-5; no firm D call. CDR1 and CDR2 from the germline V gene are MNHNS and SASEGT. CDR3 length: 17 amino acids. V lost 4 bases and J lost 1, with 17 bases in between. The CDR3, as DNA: TGTGCCAGCAGTGCCCTACGGGGAAGGATAAGCAATCAGCCCCAGCATTTT. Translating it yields CASSALRGRISNQPQHF.

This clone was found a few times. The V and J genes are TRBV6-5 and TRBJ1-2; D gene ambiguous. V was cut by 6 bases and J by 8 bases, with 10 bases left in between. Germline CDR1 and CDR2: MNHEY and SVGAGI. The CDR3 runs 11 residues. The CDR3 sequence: CASSPGRGYTF. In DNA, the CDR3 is TGTGCCAGCAGCCCCGGTCGGGGCTACACCTTC.

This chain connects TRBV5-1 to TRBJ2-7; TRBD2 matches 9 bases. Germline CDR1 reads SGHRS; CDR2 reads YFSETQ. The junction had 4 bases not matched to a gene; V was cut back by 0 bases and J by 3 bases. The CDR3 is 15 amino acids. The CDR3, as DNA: TGCGCCAGCAGCTTGGCCCCGACTAGCGGCTACGAGCAGTACTTC. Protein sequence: CASSLAPTSGYEQYF.

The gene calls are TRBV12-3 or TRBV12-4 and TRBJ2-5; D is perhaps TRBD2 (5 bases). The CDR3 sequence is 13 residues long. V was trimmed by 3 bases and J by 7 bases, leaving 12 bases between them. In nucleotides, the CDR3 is TGTGCCAGCAGTTTTATCCCGGGATCGACCCAGTACTTC. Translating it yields CASSFIPGSTQYF.

The CDR3 coding sequence is TGTGCCAGCAGAGACCGGACAGGGGACGCACGGCCCCAGCATTTT. This sequence encodes CASRDRTGDARPQHF. The chain employs TRBV2 and TRBJ1-5, with 9 bases that match TRBD1. After removal of 6 bases from V and 9 bases from J, the junction contained 12 bases not matched to a gene. Germline assignment: CDR1 SNHLY and CDR2 FYNNEI. CDR3 size: 15 residues.

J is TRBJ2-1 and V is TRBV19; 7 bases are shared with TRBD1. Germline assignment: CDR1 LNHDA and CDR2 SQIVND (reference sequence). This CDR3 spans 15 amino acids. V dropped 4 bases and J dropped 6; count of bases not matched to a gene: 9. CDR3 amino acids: CASSKTGDTTNEQFF. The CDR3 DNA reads TGTGCCAGTAGTAAAACAGGGGACACAACCAATGAGCAGTTCTTC.

The CDR3 region is CASSSRGLRGYTF. CDR3 sequence (DNA): TGTGCCAGCAGTTCTCGAGGACTCCGTGGCTACACCTTC. The chain is built from TRBV28 and TRBJ1-2; D is unresolved. This CDR3 has 13 amino acids. CDR1 and CDR2 from the germline V gene are MDHEN and SYDVKM. Trimming stripped 4 bases from V and 7 bases from J, with 13 bases between.

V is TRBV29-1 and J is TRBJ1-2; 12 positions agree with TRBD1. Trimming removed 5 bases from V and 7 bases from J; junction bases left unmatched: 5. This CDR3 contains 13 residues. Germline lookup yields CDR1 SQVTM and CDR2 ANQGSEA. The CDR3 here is CSVPGQGAGGYTF. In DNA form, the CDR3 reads TGCAGCGTTCCGGGACAGGGGGCTGGTGGCTACACCTTC.